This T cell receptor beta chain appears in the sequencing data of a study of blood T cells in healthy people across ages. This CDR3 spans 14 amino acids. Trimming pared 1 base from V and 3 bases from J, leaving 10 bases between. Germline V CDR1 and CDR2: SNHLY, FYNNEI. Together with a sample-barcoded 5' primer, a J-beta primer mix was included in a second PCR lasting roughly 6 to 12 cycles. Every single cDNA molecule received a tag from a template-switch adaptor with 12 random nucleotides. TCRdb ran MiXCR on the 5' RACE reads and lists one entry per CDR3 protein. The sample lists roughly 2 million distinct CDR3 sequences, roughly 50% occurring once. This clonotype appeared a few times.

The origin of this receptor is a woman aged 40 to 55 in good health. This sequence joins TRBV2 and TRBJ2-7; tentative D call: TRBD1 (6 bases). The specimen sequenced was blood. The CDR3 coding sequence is TGTGCCAGCAGTGAAGGGACAGCAGACTACGAGCAGTACTTC. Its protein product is CASSEGTADYEQYF.